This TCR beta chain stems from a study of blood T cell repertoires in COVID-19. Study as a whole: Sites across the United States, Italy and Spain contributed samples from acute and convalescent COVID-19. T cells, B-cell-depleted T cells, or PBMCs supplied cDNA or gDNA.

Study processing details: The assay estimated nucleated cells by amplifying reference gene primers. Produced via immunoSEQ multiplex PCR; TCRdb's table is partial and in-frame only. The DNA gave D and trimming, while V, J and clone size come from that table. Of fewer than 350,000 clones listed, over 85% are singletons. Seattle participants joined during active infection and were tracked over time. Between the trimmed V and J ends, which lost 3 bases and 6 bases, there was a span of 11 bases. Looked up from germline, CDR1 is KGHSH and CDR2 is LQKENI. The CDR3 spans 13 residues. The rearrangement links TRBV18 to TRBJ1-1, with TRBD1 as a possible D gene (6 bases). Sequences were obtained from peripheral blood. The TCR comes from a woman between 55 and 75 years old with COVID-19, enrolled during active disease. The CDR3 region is CASSPQGISEAFF. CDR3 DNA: TGTGCCAGCTCACCTCAGGGGATCTCTGAAGCTTTCTTT.